One sample yielded the 29 T cell receptor beta chains listed below, sequenced in a study of blood T cell repertoires in COVID-19. Only in-frame clones appear in the TCRdb table, and some are missing; sequencing was by immunoSEQ multiplex PCR. The sample has about 94,000 clones, roughly four fifths seen once. Material: peripheral blood. The receptors were gathered from a man in his 60s with acute or convalescent COVID-19.

The V and J genes are TRBV5-8 and TRBJ1-5; no clear D. V dropped 4 bases and J dropped 2 bases, with 10 bases sitting between them. Germline CDR1 is SGHTS and CDR2 is YDEGEE. The CDR3 runs to 14 residues. The CDR3 reads CASSPFSGNQPQHF. In DNA, the CDR3 is TGTGCCAGCAGCCCTTTTAGCGGCAATCAGCCCCAGCATTTT. The full variable domain, rest sourced from reference TRBV5-8 and TRBJ1-5, is EAGVTQSPTHLIKTRGQQATLRCSPISGHTSVYWYQQALGLGLQFLLWYDEGEERNRGNFPPRFSGRQFPNYSSELNVNALELEDSALYLCASSPFSGNQPQHFGDGTRLSIL.

The V gene is TRBV2, the J gene TRBJ1-2; unclear D gene. Germline values: CDR1 SNHLY, CDR2 FYNNEI. The CDR3 consists of 12 residues. Trimming took off 8 bases at V and 6 bases at J, with 13 bases between the two ends. CDR3 region: CASVVSVNGYTF. DNA of the CDR3: TGTGCCAGCGTGGTATCGGTTAATGGCTACACCTTC.

The genes are TRBV9 and TRBJ1-1, with D maybe TRBD1 (5 bases). The CDR3 is 15 residues long. V gave up 0 bases and J gave up 2 bases, with 11 bases separating them. Per germline, CDR1 SGDLS and CDR2 YYNGEE. The CDR3 DNA is TGTGCCAGCAGCGTAGATGAAGGGGCTAACACTGAAGCTTTCTTT. Translating it yields CASSVDEGANTEAFF.

The chain is built from TRBV7-6 and TRBJ1-4, with D possibly being TRBD1 (6 bases). Germline-derived CDR1 and CDR2 are SGHVS and FNYEAQ. This CDR3 contains 14 residues. The V end lost 5 bases, the J end lost 4 bases, and 11 bases lay between the germline ends. As DNA, the CDR3 is TGTGCCAGCAGCCATGGACAGATTAATGAAAAACTGTTTTTT. This encodes CASSHGQINEKLFF.

The V call is TRBV2, the J call TRBJ2-2; possibly TRBD2 for D (5 bases). The V gene lost 1 base and the J gene lost 5 bases, with 8 bases spanning the gap. The CDR3 runs 14 residues. Looked up from germline, CDR1 is SNHLY and CDR2 is FYNNEI. CDR3 bases: TGTGCCAGCAGTGAAGACACGGGGACCGGGGAGCTGTTTTTT. Translating gives CASSEDTGTGELFF.

V gene TRBV29-1 combines with J gene TRBJ2-7; tentatively, D is TRBD1 (5 bases). V dropped 3 bases and J dropped 8 bases, with 11 bases sitting between them. Looked up from germline, CDR1 is SQVTM and CDR2 is ANQGSEA. The CDR3 consists of 11 residues. CDR3 sequence (DNA): TGCAGCGTTGAGACTGGGGCGCAGCAGTACTTC. The encoded protein is CSVETGAQQYF.

The genes are TRBV5-8 and TRBJ1-2; the D is unclear. With 5 bases removed from V and 6 bases from J, the gap between germline ends came to 20 bases. Germline loops: CDR1 SGHTS, CDR2 YDEGEE. CDR3 length equals 15 residues. DNA of the CDR3: TGTGCCAGCAGTCCACTGACTTACTACTTGGATGGCTACACCTTC. It specifies CASSPLTYYLDGYTF.

V gene TRBV27 combines with J gene TRBJ2-7, with TRBD1 identical over 8 bases. The CDR3 has 16 amino acids. CDR1 MNHEY and CDR2 SMNVEV come from the germline V gene (reference sequence). V lost 4 bases to trimming and J lost 4 bases; unmatched junction nucleotides: 12. The CDR3 protein is CASSSSSGQVVYEQYF. The CDR3 DNA follows: TGTGCCAGCAGTTCAAGTTCGGGACAGGTGGTGTACGAGCAGTACTTC.

The J gene is TRBJ1-1, the V gene TRBV9; possibly TRBD1 for D (6 bases). The germline CDR1 and CDR2 sequences are SGDLS and YYNGEE. The CDR3 totals 16 residues. V shed 3 bases and J shed 4 bases, with 19 bases lying between them. As DNA, the CDR3 is TGTGCCAGCAGCGATTCCAACAGGGTTGCGAGCACTGAAGCTTTCTTT. This gives the protein CASSDSNRVASTEAFF.

The chain joins TRBV5-6 to TRBJ2-5; 7 nucleotides agree with TRBD2. Germline-derived CDR1 and CDR2 are SGHDT and YYEEEE. CDR3 length: 16 residues. Trimming removed 0 bases from V and 5 bases from J; junction bases left unmatched: 10. CDR3 amino acids: CASSLGGGAPSETQYF. Here the CDR3 DNA reads TGTGCCAGCAGCTTGGGGGGAGGGGCGCCCTCCGAGACCCAGTACTTC.

The J gene is TRBJ1-2, the V gene TRBV9, with D possibly TRBD1 on 5 matching bases. The CDR3 runs to 15 residues. Germline assignment: CDR1 SGDLS and CDR2 YYNGEE. V was shortened by 3 bases and J by 4 bases, with 16 bases between the two germline ends. The CDR3 coding sequence is TGTGCCAGCAGCGGACCGCGGCAGGGCCTCTATGGCTACACCTTC. This translates into CASSGPRQGLYGYTF.

The genes are TRBV24-1 and TRBJ2-2, with D perhaps TRBD2 (7 bases). V was cut by 0 bases and J by 3 bases, with 10 bases left in between. The germline CDR1 and CDR2 sequences are KGHDR and SFDVKD. This CDR3 comprises 16 residues. In DNA, the CDR3 is TGTGCCACCAGTGATTTGGGGGGGGCGGACACCGGGGAGCTGTTTTTT. Protein sequence: CATSDLGGADTGELFF.

The chain employs TRBV11-1 and TRBJ2-7; 8 bases agree with TRBD1. This CDR3 has 14 amino acids. V dropped 5 bases and J dropped 6; count of bases not matched to a gene: 9. Germline V lookup: CDR1 SGHAT, CDR2 FQDESV (reference sequence). The CDR3 DNA sequence: TGTGCCAGCAGCGGGGGACAGGTTCCCCCCGAGCAGTACTTC. It specifies CASSGGQVPPEQYF. Full variable domain (missing parts from reference TRBV11-1 and TRBJ2-7): EAEVAQSPRYKITEKSQAVAFWCDPISGHATLYWYRQILGQGPELLVQFQDESVVDDSQLPKDRFSAERLKGVDSTLKIQPAELGDSAMYLCASSGGQVPPEQYFGPGTRLTVT.

DNA of the CDR3: TGCAGCGTCTCTGCCAGGGTTAAAGGGTCTGGGGCCAACGTCCTGACTTTC. Protein product: CSVSARVKGSGANVLTF. The chain couples TRBV29-1 to TRBJ2-6; D is possibly TRBD1 (5 bases). CDR3 length: 17 amino acids. The germline V gene has CDR1 SQVTM and CDR2 ANQGSEA. Deletions cut 6 bases from V and 1 base from J, with 19 bases between.

This chain joins TRBV21-1 and TRBJ1-2. TRBV21-1 is annotated as a pseudogene. The CDR3 has 16 residues. The CDR3 region is CASSKVVPRRAYGYTF. The CDR3 region has the DNA TGTGCCAGCAGCAAAGTAGTGCCTCGTCGAGCTTATGGCTACACCTTC.

Within the sample, this clone is medium-sized (0.01 to 0.1%). DNA of the CDR3: TGCGCCAGCAATGAGGGAGGGGCCAATGAGCAGTTCTTC. It translates to CASNEGGANEQFF. The chain carries TRBV5-1 and TRBJ2-1; 7 bases agree with TRBD2. This CDR3 region has 13 residues. Trimming at V came to 6 bases and at J to 6 bases, leaving 6 bases not matched to a gene. Per germline, CDR1 SGHRS and CDR2 YFSETQ.

This chain links TRBV19 with TRBJ2-7; the D gene is possibly TRBD2 (6 bases). This CDR3 is 15 amino acids long. CDR1 and CDR2 from the germline V gene are LNHDA and SQIVND (reference sequence). The germline V and J ends were trimmed by 5 bases and 2 bases, with 16 bases remaining between them. Here the CDR3 reads CASSGSGGVTYEQYF. In DNA, the CDR3 is TGTGCCAGTAGTGGGAGCGGAGGGGTGACCTACGAGCAGTACTTC. Based on the CDR3 plus reference TRBV19 and TRBJ2-7, the full variable domain is DGGITQSPKYLFRKEGQNVTLSCEQNLNHDAMYWYRQDPGQGLRLIYYSQIVNDFQKGDIAEGYSVSREKKESFPLTVTSAQKNPTAFYLCASSGSGGVTYEQYFGPGTRLTVT.

The chain combines TRBV10-3 with TRBJ2-3, with D uncertain. This CDR3 region has 15 residues. V lost 2 bases to trimming and J lost 5 bases, with 14 bases between them. Germline V CDR1 and CDR2: ENHRY, SYGVKD. The CDR3 loop reads CAISEVSLSRDTQYF. Written as DNA, the CDR3 is TGTGCCATCAGTGAGGTCAGCTTGTCTAGAGATACGCAGTATTTT.

This clone was seen once. This chain uses TRBV29-1 with TRBJ1-2; a weak D match, TRBD1 (5 bases). The V end was cut by 3 bases, the J end by 7 bases, with 18 bases between. Germline CDR1 is SQVTM and CDR2 is ANQGSEA. The CDR3 consists of 14 residues. Written as DNA, the CDR3 is TGCAGCGTTGATGGGGGGGACCACCTCGGTGGCTACACCTTC. Amino acid sequence: CSVDGGDHLGGYTF.

V is TRBV18 and J is TRBJ1-2, with a possible D match to TRBD1 (6 bases). There are 13 residues in the CDR3. The V end lost 4 bases, the J end lost 4 bases, and 10 bases lay between the germline ends. Germline-derived CDR1 and CDR2 are KGHSH and LQKENI. Written as DNA, the CDR3 is TGTGCCAGCTCACTACAGGGAAGCTATGGCTACACCTTC. As protein: CASSLQGSYGYTF. Looking up the rest from reference TRBV18 and TRBJ1-2 gives the full variable domain: NAGVMQNPRHLVRRRGQEARLRCSPMKGHSHVYWYRQLPEEGLKFMVYLQKENIIDESGMPKERFSAEFPKEGPSILRIQQVVRGDSAAYFCASSLQGSYGYTFGSGTRLTVV.

The CDR3 is CASSQEQGGSYNEQFF. The CDR3 DNA follows: TGCGCCAGCAGCCAGGAACAGGGGGGCTCCTACAATGAGCAGTTCTTC. The chain is built from TRBV4-3 and TRBJ2-1; TRBD1 matches at 8 bases. Trimming at V came to 3 bases and at J to 0 bases, leaving 4 bases not matched to a gene. CDR1 and CDR2 (germline): LGHNA, YSLEER. The CDR3 is 16 residues long.

This chain joins TRBV5-1 and TRBJ1-1; 10 bases fit TRBD1. Losses at the gene ends were 0 bases for V and 6 bases for J; bases not matched to a gene: 5. Germline V gives CDR1 SGHRS, CDR2 YFSETQ. The CDR3 length is 15 residues. The CDR3 coding sequence is TGCGCCAGCAGCTTGGGGACAGGGGGTCCTCCTGAAGCTTTCTTT. It encodes CASSLGTGGPPEAFF.

The chain has TRBV11-2 and TRBJ1-1, with 8 bases identical to TRBD1. The CDR3 has 16 residues. Germline CDR1 reads SGHAT; CDR2 reads FQNNGV. Germline trimming cut 3 bases from V and 4 bases from J; bases unmatched to any gene: 10. The chain's CDR3 is CASSFRLRGLGTEAFF. CDR3 nucleotide sequence: TGTGCCAGCAGCTTTCGTCTCAGGGGGCTGGGCACTGAAGCTTTCTTT. Looking up the rest from reference TRBV11-2 and TRBJ1-1 gives the full variable domain: EAGVAQSPRYKIIEKRQSVAFWCNPISGHATLYWYQQILGQGPKLLIQFQNNGVVDDSQLPKDRFSAERLKGVDSTLKIQPAKLEDSAVYLCASSFRLRGLGTEAFFGQGTRLTVV.

The rearrangement uses TRBV7-8 and TRBJ1-2; 9 nucleotides align to TRBD1. The CDR3 has 16 amino acids. V lost 0 bases to trimming and J lost 8 bases; unmatched junction nucleotides: 10. The V gene's germline CDR1 is SGHVS and CDR2 FQNEAQ. CDR3 nucleotide sequence: TGTGCCAGCAGCTTAGCTCTCCCCGGGACAGGGACGGGCTACACCTTC. The encoded protein is CASSLALPGTGTGYTF.

The CDR3 protein is CASSLASLNEQFF. The DNA for the CDR3 is TGTGCCAGCAGCTTAGCTAGCCTTAATGAGCAGTTCTTC. This chain connects TRBV11-2 to TRBJ2-1, with D perhaps TRBD2 (5 bases). V dropped 1 base and J dropped 7 bases, with 8 bases sitting between them. CDR1 is SGHAT and CDR2 is FQNNGV in the germline V gene. CDR3 length: 13 residues.

The chain couples TRBV6-1 to TRBJ2-1; TRBD2 matches at 7 bases. There are 15 residues in the CDR3. V dropped 2 bases and J dropped 4; count of bases not matched to a gene: 5. CDR1 and CDR2 (germline): MNHNS, SASEGT. In DNA, the CDR3 is TGTGCCAGCAGTGAATTGGACGGGGGGTACAATGAGCAGTTCTTC. Translating it yields CASSELDGGYNEQFF.

This rearrangement joins TRBV6-5 to TRBJ1-5, with 8 bases fitting TRBD1. There are 16 residues in the CDR3. After removal of 0 bases from V and 6 bases from J, the junction contained 7 bases not matched to a gene. In germline, CDR1 is MNHEY, CDR2 SVGAGI. DNA of the CDR3: TGTGCCAGCAGTTACTCCTCCAGGGGGCTTCTTCAGCCCCAGCATTTT. Protein sequence: CASSYSSRGLLQPQHF.

This chain links TRBV12-3 or TRBV12-4 with TRBJ2-7; TRBD1 agrees at 7 bases. The V and J ends lost 7 bases and 4 bases, in that order; junction bases with no gene match: 7. CDR3 length: 13 residues. CDR3 loop: CASTPGGDYEQYF. CDR3 in DNA: TGTGCCAGCACCCCAGGGGGTGATTACGAGCAGTACTTC.

The count of this clone is one. The chain carries TRBV5-1 and TRBJ1-4; tentative D call: TRBD1 (6 bases). Between the trimmed V and J ends, which lost 5 bases and 4 bases, there was a span of 9 bases. Germline-derived CDR1 and CDR2 are SGHRS and YFSETQ. This CDR3 is 13 amino acids long. CDR3 sequence (DNA): TGCGCCAGCAGACAGGGATTTAATGAAAAACTGTTTTTT. Protein: CASRQGFNEKLFF.